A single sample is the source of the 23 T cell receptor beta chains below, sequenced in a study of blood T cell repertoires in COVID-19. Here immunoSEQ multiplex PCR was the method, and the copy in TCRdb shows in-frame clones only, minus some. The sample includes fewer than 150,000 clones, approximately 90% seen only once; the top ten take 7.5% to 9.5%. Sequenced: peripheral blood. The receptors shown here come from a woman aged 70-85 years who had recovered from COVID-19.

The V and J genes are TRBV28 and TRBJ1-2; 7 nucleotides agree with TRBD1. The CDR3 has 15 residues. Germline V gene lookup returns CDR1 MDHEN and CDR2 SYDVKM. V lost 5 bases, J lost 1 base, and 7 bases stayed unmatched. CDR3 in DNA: TGTGCCAGCAGTGTCCCGGGACAGATTAACTATGGCTACACCTTC. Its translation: CASSVPGQINYGYTF.

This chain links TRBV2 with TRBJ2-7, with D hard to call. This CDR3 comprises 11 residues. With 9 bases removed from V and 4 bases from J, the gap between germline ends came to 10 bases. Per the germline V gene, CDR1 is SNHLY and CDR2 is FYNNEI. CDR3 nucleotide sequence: TGTGCCAGTGGCAGAGGATACGAGCAGTACTTC. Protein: CASGRGYEQYF.

The CDR3 sequence is CASSLVAGNEQFF. The CDR3 bases are TGTGCCAGCAGTTTAGTGGCGGGGAATGAGCAGTTCTTC. The chain recombines TRBV12-3 or TRBV12-4 with TRBJ2-1; weak D call: TRBD2 (6 bases). With 1 base removed from V and 7 bases from J, the gap between germline ends came to 8 bases. The CDR3 consists of 13 residues.

CDR3 sequence reads: CATSLDRGNQPQHF. The CDR3 DNA reads TGTGCCACCAGCCTTGACAGGGGCAATCAGCCCCAGCATTTT. This chain connects TRBV15 to TRBJ1-5; 7 bases map to TRBD1. Unmatched junction bases numbered 3, after V lost 5 bases and J lost 2 bases. Germline lookup yields CDR1 LNHNV and CDR2 YYDKDF (reference sequence). The CDR3 runs to 14 residues.

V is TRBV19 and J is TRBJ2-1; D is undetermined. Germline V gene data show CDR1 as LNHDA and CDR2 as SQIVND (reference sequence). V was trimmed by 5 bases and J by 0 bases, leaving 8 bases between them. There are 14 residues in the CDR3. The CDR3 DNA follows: TGTGCCAGTAGTCCGCCTAGCTCCTACAATGAGCAGTTCTTC. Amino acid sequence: CASSPPSSYNEQFF.

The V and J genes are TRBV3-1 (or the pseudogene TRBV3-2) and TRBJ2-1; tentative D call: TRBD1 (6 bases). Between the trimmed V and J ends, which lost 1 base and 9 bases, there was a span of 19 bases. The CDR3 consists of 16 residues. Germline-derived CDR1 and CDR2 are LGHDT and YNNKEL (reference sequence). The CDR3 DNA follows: TGTGCCAGCAGCCAAGGCAGGGGCCGGACCCCAGCTGAGCAGTTCTTC. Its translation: CASSQGRGRTPAEQFF.

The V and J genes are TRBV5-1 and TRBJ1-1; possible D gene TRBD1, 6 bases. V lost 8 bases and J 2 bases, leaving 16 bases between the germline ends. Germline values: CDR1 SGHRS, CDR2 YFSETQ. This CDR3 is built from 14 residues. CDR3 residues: CASSTGSPNTEAFF. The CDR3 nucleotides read TGCGCCAGTTCGACAGGTTCCCCTAACACTGAAGCTTTCTTT. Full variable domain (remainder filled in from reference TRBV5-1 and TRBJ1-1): KAGVTQTPRYLIKTRGQQVTLSCSPISGHRSVSWYQQTPGQGLQFLFEYFSETQRNKGNFPGRFSGRQFSNSRSEMNVSTLELGDSALYLCASSTGSPNTEAFFGQGTRLTVV.

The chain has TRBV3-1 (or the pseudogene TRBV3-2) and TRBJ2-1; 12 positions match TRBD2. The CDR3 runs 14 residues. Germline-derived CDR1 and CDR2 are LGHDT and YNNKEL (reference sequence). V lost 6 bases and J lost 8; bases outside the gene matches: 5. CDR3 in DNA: TGTGCCAGCAGAAGGACTAGCGGGGCTCATGAGCAGTTCTTC. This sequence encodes CASRRTSGAHEQFF.

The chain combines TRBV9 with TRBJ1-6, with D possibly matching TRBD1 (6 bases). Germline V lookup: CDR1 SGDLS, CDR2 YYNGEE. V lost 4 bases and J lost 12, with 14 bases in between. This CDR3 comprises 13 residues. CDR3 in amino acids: CASSPDSVQPLHF. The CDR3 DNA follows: TGTGCCAGCAGCCCGGACAGTGTGCAACCCCTCCACTTT.

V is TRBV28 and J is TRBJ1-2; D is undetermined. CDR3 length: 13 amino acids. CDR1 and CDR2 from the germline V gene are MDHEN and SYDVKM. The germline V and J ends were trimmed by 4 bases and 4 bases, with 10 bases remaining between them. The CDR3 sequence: CASSYDKVYGYTF. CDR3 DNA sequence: TGTGCCAGCAGTTATGACAAAGTCTATGGCTACACCTTC.

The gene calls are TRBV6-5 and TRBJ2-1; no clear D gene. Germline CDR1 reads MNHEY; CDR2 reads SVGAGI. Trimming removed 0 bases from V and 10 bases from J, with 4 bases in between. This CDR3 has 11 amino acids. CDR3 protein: CASSYSGEQFF. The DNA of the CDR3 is TGTGCCAGCAGTTACTCGGGCGAGCAGTTCTTC.

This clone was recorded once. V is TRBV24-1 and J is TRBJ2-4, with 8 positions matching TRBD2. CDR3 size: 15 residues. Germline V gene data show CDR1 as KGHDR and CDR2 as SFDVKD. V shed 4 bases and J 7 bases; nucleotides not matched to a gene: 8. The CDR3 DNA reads TGTGCCACCAGTGACCCCGGGGGGGGAGGCAACATTCAGTACTTC. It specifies CATSDPGGGGNIQYF.

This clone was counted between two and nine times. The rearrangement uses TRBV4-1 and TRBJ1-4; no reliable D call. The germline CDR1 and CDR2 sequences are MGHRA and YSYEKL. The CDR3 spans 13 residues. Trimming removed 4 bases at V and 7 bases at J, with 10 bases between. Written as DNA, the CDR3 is TGCGCCAGCAGCCTTCTACGAGGTGAAAAACTGTTTTTT. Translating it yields CASSLLRGEKLFF.

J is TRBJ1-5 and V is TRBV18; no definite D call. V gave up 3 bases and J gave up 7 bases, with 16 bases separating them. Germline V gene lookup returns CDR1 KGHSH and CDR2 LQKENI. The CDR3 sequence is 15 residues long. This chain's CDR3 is CASSPGSHPGQPQHF. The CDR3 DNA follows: TGTGCCAGCTCACCCGGGTCTCACCCTGGGCAGCCCCAGCATTTT.

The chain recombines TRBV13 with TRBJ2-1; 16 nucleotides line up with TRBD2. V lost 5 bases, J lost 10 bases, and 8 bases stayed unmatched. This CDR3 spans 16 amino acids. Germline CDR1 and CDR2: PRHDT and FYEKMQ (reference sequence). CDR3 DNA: TGTGCCAGCAGCCCATCCGGGACTAGCGGGAGGGCGGAGCAGTTCTTC. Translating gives CASSPSGTSGRAEQFF.

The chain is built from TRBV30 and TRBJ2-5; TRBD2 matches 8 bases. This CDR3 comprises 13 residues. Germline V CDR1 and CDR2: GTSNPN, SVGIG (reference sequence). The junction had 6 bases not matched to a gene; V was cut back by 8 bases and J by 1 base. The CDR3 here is CARSGGPQETQYF. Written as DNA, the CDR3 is TGTGCCCGCAGCGGGGGCCCCCAAGAGACCCAGTACTTC.

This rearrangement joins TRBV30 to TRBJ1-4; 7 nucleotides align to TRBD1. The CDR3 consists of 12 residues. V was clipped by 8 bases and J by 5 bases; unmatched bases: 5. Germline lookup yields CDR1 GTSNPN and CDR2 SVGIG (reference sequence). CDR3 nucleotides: TGTGCCGAGGGGACAGAGAATGAAAAACTGTTTTTT. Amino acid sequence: CAEGTENEKLFF. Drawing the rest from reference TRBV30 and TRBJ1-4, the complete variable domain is SQTIHQWPATLVQPVGSPLSLECTVEGTSNPNLYWYRQAAGRGLQLLFYSVGIGQISSEVPQNLSASRPQDRQFILSSKKLLLSDSGFYLCAEGTENEKLFFGSGTQLSVL.

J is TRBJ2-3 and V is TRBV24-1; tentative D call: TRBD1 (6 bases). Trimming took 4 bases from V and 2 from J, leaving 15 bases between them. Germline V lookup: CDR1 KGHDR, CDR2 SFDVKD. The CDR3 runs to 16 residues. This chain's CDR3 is CATSDPRRGSTDTQYF. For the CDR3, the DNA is TGTGCCACCAGTGACCCCCGCAGGGGCTCCACAGATACGCAGTATTTT.

CDR3 amino acids: CASNRGGGEKLFF. In DNA form, the CDR3 reads TGTGCCAGCAACAGGGGCGGCGGTGAAAAACTGTTTTTT. The genes are TRBV6-5 and TRBJ1-4; 7 nucleotides line up with TRBD1. This CDR3 region has 13 residues. Per the germline V gene, CDR1 is MNHEY and CDR2 is SVGAGI. Trimming at V came to 7 bases and at J to 7 bases, leaving 6 bases not matched to a gene.

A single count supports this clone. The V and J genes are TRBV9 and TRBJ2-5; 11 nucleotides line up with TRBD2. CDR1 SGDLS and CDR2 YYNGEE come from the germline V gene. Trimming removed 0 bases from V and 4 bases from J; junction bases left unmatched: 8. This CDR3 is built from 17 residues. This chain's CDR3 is CASSVGNSGRGRETQYF. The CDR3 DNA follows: TGTGCCAGCAGCGTAGGAAATAGCGGGAGGGGAAGAGAGACCCAGTACTTC.

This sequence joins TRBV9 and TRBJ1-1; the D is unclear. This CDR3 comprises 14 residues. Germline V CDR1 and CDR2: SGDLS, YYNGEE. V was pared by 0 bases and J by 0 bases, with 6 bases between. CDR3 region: CASSVDSLNTEAFF. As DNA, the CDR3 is TGTGCCAGCAGCGTAGACAGCCTGAACACTGAAGCTTTCTTT.

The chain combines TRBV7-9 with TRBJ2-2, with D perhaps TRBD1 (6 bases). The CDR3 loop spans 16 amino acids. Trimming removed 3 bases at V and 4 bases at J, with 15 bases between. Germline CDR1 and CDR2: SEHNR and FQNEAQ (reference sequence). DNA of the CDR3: TGTGCCAGCAGCTTTACAGGGAGTGCGGCCACCGGGGAGCTGTTTTTT. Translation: CASSFTGSAATGELFF.

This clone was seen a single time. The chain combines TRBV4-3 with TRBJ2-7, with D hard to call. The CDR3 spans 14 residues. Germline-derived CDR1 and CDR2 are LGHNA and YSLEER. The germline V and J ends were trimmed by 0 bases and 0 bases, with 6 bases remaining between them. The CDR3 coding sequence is TGCGCCAGCAGCCAAGAGCCGGGCTCCTACGAGCAGTACTTC. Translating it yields CASSQEPGSYEQYF.